This TCR beta chain was sequenced during a study of technical replicates of blood from several donors. TCRdb's table, derived via immunoSEQ multiplex PCR, lists solely in-frame clones and lacks some. The sample lists 68,000 or so clones, roughly nine tenths occurring once. The germline CDR1 and CDR2 sequences are SGHTA and FQGNSA. The CDR3 spans 16 residues. Losses at the gene ends were 2 bases for V and 4 bases for J; bases not matched to a gene: 5. J is TRBJ2-5 and V is TRBV7-2; TRBD2 agrees at 12 bases. The sample consisted of PBMCs. The TCR was taken from a human donor in good health. Some clones in this sample may be carry-over from other donors' samples. The CDR3: CASSLRLAGVRETQYF. The CDR3 DNA reads as TGTGCCAGCAGCTTAAGACTAGCGGGAGTACGAGAGACCCAGTACTTC.